This T cell receptor beta chain was sequenced for a study of T cell responses to AZD1222 COVID-19 vaccine. Study as a whole: Second doses at about 4 or about 12 weeks were pooled. Study conclusions and caveats: Unmutated variant regions reportedly attract nearly half of all spike-specific TCRs.

Assay: immunoSEQ multiplex PCR; the TCRdb copy retains only in-frame clones and omits some. The sample has roughly 100,000 clones, 82% seen once; the top ten hold around 5.1%. CDR1 is LNHDA and CDR2 is SQIVND in the germline V gene (reference sequence). This CDR3 has 19 residues. V shed 5 bases and J 1 base; nucleotides not matched to a gene: 16. To note about this clone: What it recognizes is unknown.

This chain connects TRBV19 to TRBJ1-5; 8 nucleotides align to TRBD1. The TCR originated in an adult in good health. The sample was peripheral blood, taken on day 0 of AZD1222 vaccination. DNA of the CDR3: TGTGCCAGTAGTGTTCCGGGACAGGATTTGATATACAGCAATCAGCCCCAGCATTTT. As protein: CASSVPGQDLIYSNQPQHF.